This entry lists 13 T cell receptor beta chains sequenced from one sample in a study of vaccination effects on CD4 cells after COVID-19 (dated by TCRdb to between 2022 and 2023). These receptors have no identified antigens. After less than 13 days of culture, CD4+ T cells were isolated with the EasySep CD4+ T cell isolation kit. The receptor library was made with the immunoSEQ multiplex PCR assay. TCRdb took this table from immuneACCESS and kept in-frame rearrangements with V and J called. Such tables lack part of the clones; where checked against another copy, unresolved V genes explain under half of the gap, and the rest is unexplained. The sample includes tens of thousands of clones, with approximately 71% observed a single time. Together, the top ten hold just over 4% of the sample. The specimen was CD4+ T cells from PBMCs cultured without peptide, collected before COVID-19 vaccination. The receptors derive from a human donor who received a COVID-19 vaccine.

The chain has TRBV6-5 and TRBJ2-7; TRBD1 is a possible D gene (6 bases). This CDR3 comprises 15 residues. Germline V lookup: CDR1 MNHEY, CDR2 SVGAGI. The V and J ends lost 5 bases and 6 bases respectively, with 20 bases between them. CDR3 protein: CASSNPQGARFEQYF. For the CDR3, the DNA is TGTGCCAGCAGTAACCCACAGGGCGCCCGATTCGAGCAGTACTTC.

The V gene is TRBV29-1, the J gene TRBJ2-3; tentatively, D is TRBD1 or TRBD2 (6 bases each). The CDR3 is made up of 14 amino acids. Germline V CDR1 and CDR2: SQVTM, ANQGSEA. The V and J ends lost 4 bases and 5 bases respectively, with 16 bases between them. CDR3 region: CSVVRGVSGDTQYF. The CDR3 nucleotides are TGCAGCGTTGTGAGGGGGGTTTCAGGAGATACGCAGTATTTT.

CDR3 residues: CASSQETSAEETQYF. The CDR3 DNA reads TGTGCCAGCAGCCAAGAGACTAGCGCTGAAGAGACCCAGTACTTC. The V gene is TRBV14, the J gene TRBJ2-5; TRBD2 aligns across 8 bases. Germline assignment: CDR1 SGHDN and CDR2 FVKESK. Trimming removed 0 bases from V and 3 bases from J; junction bases left unmatched: 3. This CDR3 spans 15 amino acids.

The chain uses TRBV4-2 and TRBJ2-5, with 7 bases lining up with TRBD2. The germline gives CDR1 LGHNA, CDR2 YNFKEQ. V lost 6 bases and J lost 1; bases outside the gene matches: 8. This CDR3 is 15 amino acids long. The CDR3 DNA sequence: TGTGCCAGCAGTGCCTACGGGACTATCCAAGAGACCCAGTACTTC. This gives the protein CASSAYGTIQETQYF.

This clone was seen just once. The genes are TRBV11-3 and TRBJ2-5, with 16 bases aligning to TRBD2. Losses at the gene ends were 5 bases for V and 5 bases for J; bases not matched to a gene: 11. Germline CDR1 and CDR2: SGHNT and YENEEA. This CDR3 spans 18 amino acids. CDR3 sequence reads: CASSPGLAGGQGLETQYF. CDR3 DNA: TGTGCCAGCAGCCCGGGACTAGCGGGGGGGCAGGGTCTGGAGACCCAGTACTTC. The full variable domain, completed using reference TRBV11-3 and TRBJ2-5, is EAGVVQSPRYKIIEKKQPVAFWCNPISGHNTLYWYLQNLGQGPELLIRYENEEAVDDSQLPKDRFSAERLKGVDSTLKIQPAELGDSAVYLCASSPGLAGGQGLETQYFGPGTRLLVL.

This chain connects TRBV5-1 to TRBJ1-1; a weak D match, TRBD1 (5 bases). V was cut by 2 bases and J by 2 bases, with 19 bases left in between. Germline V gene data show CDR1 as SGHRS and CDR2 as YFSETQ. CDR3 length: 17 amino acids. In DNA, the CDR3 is TGCGCCAGCAGCTTCGGAGGGGCCTCAAGGGTCAACACTGAAGCTTTCTTT. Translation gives CASSFGGASRVNTEAFF.

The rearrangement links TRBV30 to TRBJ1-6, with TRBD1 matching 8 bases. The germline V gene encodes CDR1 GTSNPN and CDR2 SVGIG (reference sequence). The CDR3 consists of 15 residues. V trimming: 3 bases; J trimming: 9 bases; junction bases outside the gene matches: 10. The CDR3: CAWRVEDRVSSPLHF. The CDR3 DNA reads TGTGCCTGGAGAGTCGAGGACAGGGTGAGTTCACCCCTCCACTTT.

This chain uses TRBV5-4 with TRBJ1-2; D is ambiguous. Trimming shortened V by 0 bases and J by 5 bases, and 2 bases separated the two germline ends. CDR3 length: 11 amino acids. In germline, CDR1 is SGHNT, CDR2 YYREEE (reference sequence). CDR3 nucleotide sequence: TGTGCCAGCAGCTTGGAATATGGCTACACCTTC. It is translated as CASSLEYGYTF.

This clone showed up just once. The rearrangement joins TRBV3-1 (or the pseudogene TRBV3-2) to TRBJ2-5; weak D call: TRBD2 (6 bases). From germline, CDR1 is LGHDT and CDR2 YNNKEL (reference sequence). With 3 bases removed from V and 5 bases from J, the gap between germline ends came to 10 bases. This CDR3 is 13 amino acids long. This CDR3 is CASSQGGGETQYF. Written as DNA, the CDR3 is TGTGCCAGCAGCCAGGGGGGTGGGGAGACCCAGTACTTC.

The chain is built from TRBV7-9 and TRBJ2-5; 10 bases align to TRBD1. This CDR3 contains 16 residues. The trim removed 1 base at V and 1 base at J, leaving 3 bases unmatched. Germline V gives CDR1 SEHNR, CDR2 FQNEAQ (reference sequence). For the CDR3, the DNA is TGTGCCAGCAGCTTAGGGGACAGGGGACTCCAAGAGACCCAGTACTTC. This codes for CASSLGDRGLQETQYF.

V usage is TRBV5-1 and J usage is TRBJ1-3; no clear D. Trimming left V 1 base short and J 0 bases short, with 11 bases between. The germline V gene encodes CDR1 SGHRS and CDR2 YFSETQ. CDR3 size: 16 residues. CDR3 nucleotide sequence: TGCGCCAGCAGCTTGACGCACAGCGGCTCTGGAAACACCATATATTTT. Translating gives CASSLTHSGSGNTIYF.

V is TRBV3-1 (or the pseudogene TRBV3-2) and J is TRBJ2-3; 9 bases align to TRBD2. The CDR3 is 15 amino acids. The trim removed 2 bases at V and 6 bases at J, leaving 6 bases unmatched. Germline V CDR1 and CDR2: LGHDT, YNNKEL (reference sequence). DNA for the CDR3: TGTGCCAGCAGCCAAATGATAGCGGGAGAGGATACGCAGTATTTT. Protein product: CASSQMIAGEDTQYF.

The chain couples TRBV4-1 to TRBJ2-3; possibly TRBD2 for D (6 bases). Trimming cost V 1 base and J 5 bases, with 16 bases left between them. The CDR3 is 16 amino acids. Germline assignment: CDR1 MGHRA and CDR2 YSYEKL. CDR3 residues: CASSQVLGSSIDTQYF. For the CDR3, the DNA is TGCGCCAGCAGCCAAGTTCTCGGGAGCTCTATAGATACGCAGTATTTT.